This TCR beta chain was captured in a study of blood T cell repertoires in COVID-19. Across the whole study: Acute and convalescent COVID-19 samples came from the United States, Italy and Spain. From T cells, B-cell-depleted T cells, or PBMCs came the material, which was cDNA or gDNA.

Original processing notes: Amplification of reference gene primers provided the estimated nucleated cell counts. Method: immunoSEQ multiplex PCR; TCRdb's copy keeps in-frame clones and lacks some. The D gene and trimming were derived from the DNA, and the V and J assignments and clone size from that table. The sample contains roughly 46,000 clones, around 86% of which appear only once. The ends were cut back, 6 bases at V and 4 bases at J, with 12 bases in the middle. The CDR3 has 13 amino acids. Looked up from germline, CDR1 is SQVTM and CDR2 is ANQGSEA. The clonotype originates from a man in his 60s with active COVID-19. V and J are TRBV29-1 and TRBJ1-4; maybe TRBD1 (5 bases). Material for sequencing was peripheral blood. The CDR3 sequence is CSVMGRYNEKLFF. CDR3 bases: TGCAGCGTAATGGGGCGGTATAATGAAAAACTGTTTTTT.